Below, 30 T cell receptor beta chains from the same sample are listed, as sequenced in a study of blood T cells in healthy people across ages. Primers used in a second PCR of about 6 to 11 cycles were a sample-barcoded 5' primer and a J-beta primer mix. From the 5' RACE reads, TCRdb called clonotypes with MiXCR, one entry per CDR3 protein. The data contain about 570,000 distinct CDR3 sequences, 25% to 30% of them singletons. The sequencing sample was made of blood. These receptors all stem from a woman in her 70s in good health.

This clonotype was picked up a small number of times. The chain couples TRBV4-2 to TRBJ1-2; 7 bases are shared with TRBD1. The CDR3 contains 13 residues. Unmatched junction bases numbered 2, after V lost 1 base and J lost 6 bases. Germline CDR1 LGHNA, CDR2 YNFKEQ. The CDR3 coding sequence is TGTGCCAGCAGCCAAGCAGGACAGGATGGCTACACCTTC. Amino acid sequence: CASSQAGQDGYTF.

The chain joins TRBV11-3 to TRBJ2-5; D is perhaps TRBD1 or TRBD2 (6 bases each). The DNA end favors TRBJ2-1, so the J call may be wrong. Germline V CDR1 and CDR2: SGHNT, YENEEA. The CDR3 extends over 15 amino acids. The CDR3 DNA reads TGTGCCAGCAGCTTAGGGGCAGGGGACTTCAATGAGCAGTTCTTC. This codes for CASSLGAGDFNEQFF.

The chain has TRBV10-3 and TRBJ1-1; perhaps TRBD1 as D (5 bases). Trimming left V 9 bases short and J 7 bases short, with 18 bases between. The CDR3 length is 13 residues. CDR1 and CDR2 from the germline V gene are ENHRY and SYGVKD. CDR3 sequence reads: CAMAPRDGNEAFF. CDR3 nucleotides: TGTGCCATGGCTCCCCGGGACGGTAATGAAGCTTTCTTT.

This chain connects TRBV3-1 to TRBJ2-2; tentatively, D is TRBD1 (5 bases). This CDR3 is built from 13 residues. V lost 7 bases and J lost 1, with 7 bases in between. Germline lookup yields CDR1 LGHDT and CDR2 YNNKEL (reference sequence). CDR3 nucleotide sequence: TGTGCCAGCATTCAGGGGAACACCGGGGAGCTGTTTTTT. Protein sequence: CASIQGNTGELFF.

This clonotype showed up just a few times. The genes are TRBV20-1 and TRBJ2-5; weak D call: TRBD1 (5 bases). The J call is doubtful: the DNA matches TRBJ2-7 better. CDR1 is DFQATT and CDR2 is SNEGSKA in the germline V gene (reference sequence). The CDR3 length is 13 residues. The DNA for the CDR3 is TGCAGTGCTAGTGCAGGGTTGGTGTACGAGCAGTACTTC. Translated: CSASAGLVYEQYF.

The chain couples TRBV7-2 to TRBJ2-3; 9 bases are shared with TRBD2. CDR3 length equals 15 residues. The ends lost 4 bases at V and 2 bases at J; junction bases unmatched: 4. Germline CDR1 and CDR2: SGHTA and FQGNSA. CDR3 in DNA: TGTGCCAGCAGCTACGGGACTAGCTTCACAGATACGCAGTATTTT. Translating gives CASSYGTSFTDTQYF.

The chain carries TRBV29-1 and TRBJ1-1; D not certain. This CDR3 is 13 amino acids long. The V end lost 5 bases, the J end lost 2 bases, and 12 bases lay between the germline ends. Germline CDR1 reads SQVTM; CDR2 reads ANQGSEA. CDR3 DNA sequence: TGCAGCGTTATTAACAGACACAACACTGAAGCTTTCTTT. Its protein is CSVINRHNTEAFF.

The rearrangement uses TRBV6-2 or TRBV6-3 and TRBJ2-7; no reliable D call. V was shortened by 6 bases and J by 1 base, with 10 bases between the two germline ends. Germline V gives CDR1 MNHEY, CDR2 SVGEGT. The CDR3 runs to 13 residues. The CDR3 reads CASRTRFSYEQYF. The CDR3 DNA reads TGTGCCAGCAGAACACGTTTTTCCTACGAGCAGTACTTC.

This clonotype was seen a few times. The gene calls are TRBV4-3 and TRBJ1-2, with D possibly matching TRBD1 (5 bases). Trimming removed 3 bases from V and 8 bases from J, with 19 bases in between. This CDR3 is 15 amino acids long. Germline CDR1 and CDR2: LGHNA and YSLEER. The CDR3 sequence: CASSQTGAGMRGYTF. In DNA, the CDR3 is TGCGCCAGCAGCCAGACCGGGGCAGGGATGAGGGGCTACACCTTC.

With regard to this clonotype: The junction does not match germline at one end; this may be a read error. As DNA, the CDR3 is TGTGCCTGCAGGACGGGGAGGAACACCGGGGAGCTGTTTTTT. This gives the protein CACRTGRNTGELFF. The rearrangement uses TRBV7-9 and TRBJ2-2, with D possibly being TRBD2 (5 bases). The CDR3 consists of 14 residues. Germline CDR1 reads SEHNR; CDR2 reads FQNEAQ (reference sequence).

V and J are TRBV3-1 and TRBJ2-1, with D uncertain. V shed 0 bases and J shed 9 bases, with 12 bases lying between them. CDR1 LGHDT and CDR2 YNNKEL come from the germline V gene (reference sequence). This CDR3 has 14 residues. In nucleotides, the CDR3 is TGTGCCAGCAGCCAAGATTCCTCCTTCGGTGAGCAGTTCTTC. It codes for CASSQDSSFGEQFF.

Only a few counts were recorded for this clonotype. The chain combines TRBV5-1 with TRBJ2-7, with D possibly called TRBD1 or TRBD2 (6 bases each). V lost 0 bases, J lost 3 bases, and 13 bases lay in between. This CDR3 has 15 residues. CDR1 is SGHRS, CDR2 YFSETQ, per germline. CDR3 coding DNA: TGCGCCAGCAGCTTGGACAGGGAGGATTTCTACGAGCAGTACTTC. Protein product: CASSLDREDFYEQYF.

This clonotype was recorded a few times. This chain connects TRBV3-1 to TRBJ1-2, with a weak D call TRBD1 (5 bases). V shed 0 bases and J shed 4 bases, with 15 bases lying between them. The CDR3 is made up of 16 amino acids. Germline values: CDR1 LGHDT, CDR2 YNNKEL (reference sequence). CDR3 DNA: TGTGCCAGCAGCCAAGAAGGATCCCAGGGAACCTATGGCTACACCTTC. Its translation is CASSQEGSQGTYGYTF.

The chain's CDR3 is CASSLESRGTGNSPLHF. CDR3 in DNA: TGTGCCAGCAGCTTAGAAAGTAGGGGGACAGGGAATTCACCCCTCCACTTT. V and J are TRBV7-6 and TRBJ1-6; 9 bases are a match to TRBD1. The trim removed 1 base at V and 7 bases at J, leaving 8 bases unmatched. The CDR3 loop spans 17 amino acids. Germline CDR1 reads SGHVS; CDR2 reads FNYEAQ.

The CDR3 DNA reads TGTGCCAGCAGCTTAGCGGGCGGGGGCTCCTACGAGCAGTACTTC. Translating it yields CASSLAGGGSYEQYF. The rearrangement joins TRBV7-2 to TRBJ2-5; 7 bases fit TRBD2. The J call could be wrong; TRBJ2-7 is a better fit for the DNA end. The germline CDR1 and CDR2 sequences are SGHTA and FQGNSA. The CDR3 spans 15 residues.

In this sample, this clonotype turned up a few times. This sequence joins TRBV24-1 and TRBJ2-1; tentative D call: TRBD2 (6 bases). This CDR3 spans 13 amino acids. Germline-derived CDR1 and CDR2 are KGHDR and SFDVKD. The V and J ends lost 10 bases and 5 bases respectively, with 14 bases between them. CDR3 in amino acids: CATAAGSNNEQFF. In DNA, the CDR3 is TGTGCCACGGCGGCGGGGTCGAACAATGAGCAGTTCTTC.

The chain carries TRBV20-1 and TRBJ2-4; tentatively, D is TRBD1 (5 bases). The germline V and J ends were trimmed by 7 bases and 3 bases, with 16 bases remaining between them. Per the germline V gene, CDR1 is DFQATT and CDR2 is SNEGSKA (reference sequence). The CDR3 has 14 amino acids. The CDR3 loop is CSGVAQGSKNIQYF. The CDR3 coding sequence is TGCAGTGGGGTGGCCCAGGGAAGCAAAAACATTCAGTACTTC.

The chain recombines TRBV2 with TRBJ2-1, with a weak D call TRBD2 (6 bases). The DNA end lines up better with TRBJ2-7; the J call may be wrong. From germline, CDR1 is SNHLY and CDR2 FYNNEI. The CDR3 runs 12 residues. As DNA, the CDR3 is TGTGCCAGCAGTGAGTCGGAGGGTGAGCAGTACTTC. This gives the protein CASSESEGEQYF.

The chain recombines TRBV6-5 with TRBJ2-7; D uncertain. Between the trimmed V and J ends, which lost 5 bases and 3 bases, there was a span of 11 bases. There are 13 residues in the CDR3. Germline V gene data show CDR1 as MNHEY and CDR2 as SVGAGI. The CDR3 reads CASSLSYFYEQYF. DNA for the CDR3: TGTGCCAGCAGTCTTTCATACTTCTACGAGCAGTACTTC.

This clonotype was observed a single time. The rearrangement links TRBV14 to TRBJ1-2, with D perhaps matching TRBD1 (6 bases). From germline, CDR1 is SGHDN and CDR2 FVKESK. The CDR3 extends over 15 amino acids. The ends were cut back, 1 base at V and 0 bases at J, with 9 bases in the middle. In DNA form, the CDR3 reads TGTGCCAGCAGCCAAGCAGGGGCGGCTAACTATGGCTACACCTTC. Amino acids: CASSQAGAANYGYTF.

V gene TRBV20-1 combines with J gene TRBJ1-1, with TRBD1 matching over 8 bases. This CDR3 has 15 residues. Per the germline V gene, CDR1 is DFQATT and CDR2 is SNEGSKA (reference sequence). The junction had 10 bases not matched to a gene; V was cut back by 6 bases and J by 1 base. This CDR3 is CSATPGQGWNTEAFF. Written as DNA, the CDR3 is TGCAGTGCCACCCCCGGACAGGGATGGAACACTGAAGCTTTCTTT.

This clonotype was seen a few times. The V call is TRBV20-1, the J call TRBJ1-2; D not certain. The germline V and J ends were trimmed by 4 bases and 4 bases, with 10 bases remaining between them. This CDR3 region has 12 residues. Germline loops: CDR1 DFQATT, CDR2 SNEGSKA (reference sequence). The CDR3 is CSATGGSYGYTF. CDR3 coding DNA: TGCAGTGCTACAGGCGGGAGCTATGGCTACACCTTC.

The chain recombines TRBV7-8 with TRBJ1-1; weak D call: TRBD1 (6 bases). This CDR3 has 16 amino acids. V dropped 5 bases and J dropped 1 base, with 17 bases sitting between them. Per germline, CDR1 SGHVS and CDR2 FQNEAQ. CDR3 DNA: TGTGCCAGCAGCGTCCTCAGGGGAAGGGAGAACACTGAAGCTTTCTTT. This gives the protein CASSVLRGRENTEAFF.

The chain is built from TRBV27 and TRBJ2-7, with 8 bases lining up with TRBD1. CDR3 length equals 13 residues. V shed 6 bases, J shed 12 bases, and the junction held 13 bases outside the gene matches. In germline, CDR1 is MNHEY, CDR2 SMNVEV (reference sequence). This CDR3 reads CASSNDRGEKGYF. The CDR3 coding sequence is TGTGCCAGCAGCAATGACAGGGGTGAGAAAGGGTACTTC.

The chain combines TRBV20-1 with TRBJ1-1; D perhaps matches TRBD1 (6 bases). The V gene lost 8 bases and the J gene lost 0 bases, with 22 bases spanning the gap. CDR3 length: 16 amino acids. CDR1 is DFQATT, CDR2 SNEGSKA, per germline (reference sequence). CDR3 DNA sequence: TGCAGTACCGGAGGGGGGATGGGACTTATGAACACTGAAGCTTTCTTT. Translation: CSTGGGMGLMNTEAFF.

This clonotype has more than one count but fewer than ten. Lacking the conserved final phenylalanine or tryptophan, this CDR3 likely reflects a read error. The rearrangement joins TRBV29-1 to TRBJ2-3; either TRBD1 or TRBD2 may fit D (5 bases each). V was cut by 6 bases and J by 1 base, with 14 bases left in between. Germline CDR1 is SQVTM and CDR2 is ANQGSEA. There are 14 residues in the CDR3. CDR3 nucleotide sequence: TGCAGCGTAACGACGGGGCCCCGCACAGATACGCAGTATCTT. It specifies CSVTTGPRTDTQYL.

This clonotype was counted a few times. For the CDR3, the DNA is TGTGCCAGCAGTGAGGGGTTTCCGATAGTCAAAAACATTCAGTACTTC. Translated, it gives CASSEGFPIVKNIQYF. The J gene is TRBJ2-4, the V gene TRBV6-2 or TRBV6-3; the D call may be TRBD1 or TRBD2 (5 bases each). The V gene lost 5 bases and the J gene lost 3 bases, with 17 bases spanning the gap. The length of the CDR3 is 16 residues. Looked up from germline, CDR1 is MNHEY and CDR2 is SVGEGT.

This clonotype was seen once. The rearrangement links TRBV20-1 to TRBJ1-3; D is ambiguous. The V gene lost 4 bases and the J gene lost 10 bases, with 20 bases spanning the gap. There are 14 residues in the CDR3. Germline V gene data show CDR1 as DFQATT and CDR2 as SNEGSKA (reference sequence). CDR3 protein: CSAIRAPYIGTIYF. CDR3 DNA sequence: TGCAGTGCTATACGGGCCCCCTATATTGGAACCATATATTTT.

V gene TRBV11-2 combines with J gene TRBJ2-3, with D hard to call. This CDR3 is built from 15 residues. Per germline, CDR1 SGHAT and CDR2 FQNNGV. V was shortened by 2 bases and J by 0 bases, with 9 bases between the two germline ends. CDR3 sequence: CASSLRHPSTDTQYF. The CDR3 DNA sequence: TGTGCCAGCAGCTTACGACATCCTAGCACAGATACGCAGTATTTT.

In its sample, this clonotype was seen a few times. V usage is TRBV3-1 and J usage is TRBJ2-1, with 7 bases identical to TRBD2. The ends lost 7 bases at V and 0 bases at J; junction bases unmatched: 6. The CDR3 extends over 15 amino acids. Germline CDR1 is LGHDT and CDR2 is YNNKEL (reference sequence). In DNA, the CDR3 is TGTGCCAGCACTAGCGGACCTAGCTCCTACAATGAGCAGTTCTTC. It translates to CASTSGPSSYNEQFF.